The entry below gives a single TCR beta chain sequence along with its context. It has no known antigen specificity. No much larger clone exists at a distance of one base, and base qualities are not known. The library was obtained by RT-PCR. The instrument given in TCRdb is NextSeq 550. The raw public data were reprocessed by TCRdb itself: fastp quality trimming at Q25, MiXCR clonotype calling, in-frame beta chains only. Each entry merges the rows of one CDR3 protein and shows their most common DNA and genes. The sample table shows roughly 880,000 distinct CDR3 sequences, and about a sixth are seen once. Of the sample, 5% to 6.5% falls within the top ten clones. This record belongs to a study of patients and donors after allogeneic stem cell transplantation (dated by TCRdb to the early 2020s). From V the trimming removes 5 bases and from J it removes 5 bases, while the gene matches leave 8 bases of the junction unaccounted for. The CDR3 numbers 15 residues from cysteine through phenylalanine. Just CDR3 DNA is preserved here, 45 bases in frame from base 1. In the germline V gene, CDR1 corresponds to SGHTA and CDR2 to FQGNSA.

The sequence joins TRBV7-2 to TRBJ2-7; TRBD1 agrees with 11 junctional bases. The receptor comes from a human donor who was either an allogeneic HSCT recipient or a stem cell or donor lymphocyte infusion donor (not recorded which). It is not recorded whose cells these are; they may come from a transplant donor. Sequenced material: blood, either unsorted or a sorted T cell fraction (not recorded which). The CDR3 has the sequence CASSPWTGGSDEQYF. The sequence in DNA is TGTGCCAGCAGCCCTTGGACAGGGGGCTCGGACGAGCAGTACTTC.